This entry features one T cell receptor beta chain sequence. The germline CDR1 and CDR2 sequences are SGHKS and YYEKEE (reference sequence). V shed 1 base, J shed 9 bases, and the junction held 13 bases outside the gene matches. The CDR3 contains 17 residues. These data belong to a study of blood T cell repertoires in COVID-19. Whole-study context: The samples span acute and convalescent COVID-19 from the United States, Italy and Spain.

The data were produced by immunoSEQ multiplex PCR, yet TCRdb's version contains in-frame clones alone and is incomplete. This sample carries some 280,000 clones, 85% of them seen once, and the ten largest clones take 4% to 5%. The V gene is TRBV5-5, the J gene TRBJ1-6, with 7 bases matching TRBD1. The sequenced sample consisted of peripheral blood. This receptor was taken from a woman in her forties or fifties with active or convalescent COVID-19. CDR3 in amino acids: CASSLITGVRGGSPLHF. The CDR3 DNA is TGTGCCAGCAGCTTGATTACAGGGGTAAGGGGTGGTTCACCCCTCCACTTT.